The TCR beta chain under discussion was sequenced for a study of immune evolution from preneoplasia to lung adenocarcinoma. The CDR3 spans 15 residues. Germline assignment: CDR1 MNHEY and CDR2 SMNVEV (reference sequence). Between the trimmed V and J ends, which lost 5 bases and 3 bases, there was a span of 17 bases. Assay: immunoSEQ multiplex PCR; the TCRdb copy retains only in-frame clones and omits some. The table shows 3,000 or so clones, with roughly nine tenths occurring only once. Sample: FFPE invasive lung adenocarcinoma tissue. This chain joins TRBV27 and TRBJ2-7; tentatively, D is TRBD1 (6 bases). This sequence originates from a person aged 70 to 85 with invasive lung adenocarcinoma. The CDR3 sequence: CASSIIRDIFYEQYF. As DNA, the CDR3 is TGTGCCAGCAGTATTATCAGGGACATTTTCTACGAGCAGTACTTC.